Listed here is a single T cell receptor beta chain. There are a few counts of this clonotype. It has no known antigen specificity. No per-base quality is available; no much larger clone lies one base away. Reads for this sample came from an Illumina HiSeq 2500. Quantitative 5'-RACE with molecular barcodes was used to prepare TCR beta libraries. In the authors' own workflow: Disease-linked TCR variants were identified with a new computational method built on a probabilistic model of VDJ rearrangement. TCRdb passed the public sequencing reads through fastp at Q25 and MiXCR, retaining productive beta sequences. All rows with the same CDR3 protein become a single entry with the most common DNA and genes. The V and J calls and clone size come from TCRdb's table, not from the authors' own analysis. In this sample the table shows 350,000 to 400,000 distinct CDR3 sequences, around 20% of which occur a single time. 10% to 15% of the sample goes to the ten largest clones.

The data belong to a study of CD8 T cells in ankylosing spondylitis (dated by TCRdb to the late 2010s). About the full investigation: The study profiled T cell receptor beta repertoires in healthy donors and ankylosing spondylitis patients to find disease-linked TCR variants. The full study cohort was made up of under 30 ankylosing spondylitis patients and fewer than 120 healthy donors. Samples of peripheral blood were taken, and for ankylosing spondylitis patients, synovial fluid was collected as well. The paper's findings and limits, for the study overall: A TCR beta motif of seven or eight highly homologous amino acid variants appeared characteristic of blood from ankylosing spondylitis patients. Significant enrichment of the disease-linked clones was reported in matched synovial fluid samples from ankylosing spondylitis patients. Some motif variants had previously been reported in the synovial fluid and blood of reactive arthritis patients, which suggests shared mechanisms of disease initiation. A CD8+ phenotype was shown by the disease-linked clones, which were found at relatively low frequencies in peripheral blood.

The CDR3 contains 19 residues, cysteine and phenylalanine counted. Kept here is only the CDR3 DNA, which spans 57 bases and is read in frame from base 1. From V the trimming removes 5 bases and from J it removes 4 bases, while the gene matches leave 17 bases of the junction unaccounted for. As encoded in the germline V gene, CDR1 is LGHNA while CDR2 is YNFKEQ. The receptor was isolated from a male donor with ankylosing spondylitis or in good health (not recorded which). Rearrangement joined TRBV4-2 to TRBJ2-6; TRBD1 fits 7 bases in the junction. The sample was blood, either unsorted or a sorted T cell fraction (not recorded which). The CDR3: CASSDPLGGIPSGANVLTF. The nucleotides read TGTGCCAGCAGCGACCCCTTAGGGGGCATCCCCTCCGGGGCCAACGTCCTGACTTTC.